Following are 7 T cell receptor beta chains from one sample sequenced in a study of beta chain features in type 1 diabetes. Reverse transcription of all isolated RNA meant that expressed TCRB transcripts were sequenced. Clones were read by immunoSEQ multiplex PCR, and TCRdb kept only the in-frame ones, dropping some. This sample has 200,000 to 250,000 clones; roughly two thirds occur once, and the top ten carry around 0.057%. Sequenced material: naive CD4+ T cells from blood. The receptors shown here come from a man aged 30 to 45 in good health.

The chain joins TRBV11-2 to TRBJ2-1; D remains ambiguous. Trimming stripped 2 bases from V and 3 bases from J, with 5 bases between. Germline values: CDR1 SGHAT, CDR2 FQNNGV. The CDR3 runs 13 residues. The chain's CDR3 is CASSLPGYNEQFF. In DNA form, the CDR3 reads TGTGCCAGCAGCTTACCGGGCTACAATGAGCAGTTCTTC.

The rearrangement links TRBV15 to TRBJ2-3; D not resolved. This CDR3 region has 12 residues. The V gene lost 2 bases and the J gene lost 2 bases, with 2 bases spanning the gap. The germline V gene encodes CDR1 LNHNV and CDR2 YYDKDF (reference sequence). DNA for the CDR3: TGTGCCACCAGCAGATACACAGATACGCAGTATTTT. Translating it yields CATSRYTDTQYF. The variable domain in full, with the rest retrieved from reference TRBV15 and TRBJ2-3, is DAMVIQNPRYQVTQFGKPVTLSCSQTLNHNVMYWYQQKSSQAPKLLFHYYDKDFNNEADTPDNFQSRRPNTSFCFLDIRSPGLGDTAMYLCATSRYTDTQYFGPGTRLTVL.

V and J are TRBV29-1 and TRBJ1-4; the match to TRBD1 covers 9 bases. The CDR3 length is 14 residues. Trimming at V came to 2 bases and at J to 7 bases, leaving 5 bases not matched to a gene. Germline values: CDR1 SQVTM, CDR2 ANQGSEA. CDR3 DNA: TGCAGCGTTGAAATAGGGGGACAGGGTGAAAAACTGTTTTTT. Residues: CSVEIGGQGEKLFF.

This clone was found a few times. This chain joins TRBV2 and TRBJ2-1; 10 positions agree with TRBD1. This CDR3 is 13 amino acids long. V shed 4 bases and J 10 bases; nucleotides not matched to a gene: 4. CDR1 and CDR2 (germline): SNHLY, FYNNEI. The CDR3 sequence is CASSGQGATEQFF. CDR3 coding DNA: TGTGCCAGCAGTGGACAGGGGGCAACCGAGCAGTTCTTC.

V gene TRBV13 combines with J gene TRBJ2-5, with 11 bases lining up with TRBD2. Germline CDR1 reads PRHDT; CDR2 reads FYEKMQ (reference sequence). V dropped 5 bases and J dropped 0; count of bases not matched to a gene: 5. This CDR3 is 16 amino acids long. CDR3: CASSPRLAGYQETQYF. Written as DNA, the CDR3 is TGTGCCAGCAGCCCCCGACTAGCGGGGTACCAAGAGACCCAGTACTTC.

This clone was observed a single time. This chain joins TRBV5-6 and TRBJ2-5; TRBD2 might be the D (5 bases). This CDR3 is built from 13 residues. Trimming took 4 bases from V and 5 from J, leaving 12 bases between them. Germline loops: CDR1 SGHDT, CDR2 YYEEEE. Here the CDR3 DNA reads TGTGCCAGCAGCGAATCCCCGGGGGAGACCCAGTACTTC. It specifies CASSESPGETQYF.

The chain joins TRBV19 to TRBJ2-3; 8 positions match TRBD2. Germline V gene sequence: CDR1 LNHDA, CDR2 SQIVND (reference sequence). This CDR3 is 11 amino acids long. V lost 10 bases and J lost 12; bases outside the gene matches: 9. Here the CDR3 reads CATLNRGGQYF. As DNA, the CDR3 is TGTGCCACCCTCAACCGGGGGGGCCAGTATTTT.